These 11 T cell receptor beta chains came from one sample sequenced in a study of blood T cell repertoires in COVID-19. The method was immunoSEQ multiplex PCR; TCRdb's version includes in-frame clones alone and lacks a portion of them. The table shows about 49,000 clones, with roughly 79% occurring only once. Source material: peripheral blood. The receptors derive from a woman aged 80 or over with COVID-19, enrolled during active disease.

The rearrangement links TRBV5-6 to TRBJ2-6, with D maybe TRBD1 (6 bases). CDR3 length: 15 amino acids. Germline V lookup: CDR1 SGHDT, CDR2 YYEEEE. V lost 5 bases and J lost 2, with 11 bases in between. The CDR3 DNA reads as TGTGCCAGCAGGGATGCAGGGGCTGGGGCCAACGTCCTGACTTTC. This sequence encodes CASRDAGAGANVLTF.

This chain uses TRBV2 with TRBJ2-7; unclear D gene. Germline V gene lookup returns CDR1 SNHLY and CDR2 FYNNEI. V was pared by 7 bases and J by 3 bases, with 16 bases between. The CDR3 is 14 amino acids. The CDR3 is CASIPSVELYEQYF. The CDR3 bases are TGTGCCAGCATCCCATCTGTAGAGCTCTACGAGCAGTACTTC.

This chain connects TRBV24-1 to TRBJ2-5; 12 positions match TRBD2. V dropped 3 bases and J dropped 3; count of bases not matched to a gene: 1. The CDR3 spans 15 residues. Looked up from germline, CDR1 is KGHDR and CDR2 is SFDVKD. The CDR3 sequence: CATSDTSGGKETQYF. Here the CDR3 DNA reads TGTGCCACCAGTGATACTAGCGGGGGGAAAGAGACCCAGTACTTC.

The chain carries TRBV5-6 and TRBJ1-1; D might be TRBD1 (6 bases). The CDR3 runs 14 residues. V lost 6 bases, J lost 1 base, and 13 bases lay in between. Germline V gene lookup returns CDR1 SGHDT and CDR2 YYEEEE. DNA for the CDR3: TGTGCCAGCATTCGGACAGCCTCGAACACTGAAGCTTTCTTT. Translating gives CASIRTASNTEAFF. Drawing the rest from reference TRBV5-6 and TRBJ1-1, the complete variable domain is DAGVTQSPTHLIKTRGQQVTLRCSPKSGHDTVSWYQQALGQGPQFIFQYYEEEERQRGNFPDRFSGHQFPNYSSELNVNALLLGDSALYLCASIRTASNTEAFFGQGTRLTVV.

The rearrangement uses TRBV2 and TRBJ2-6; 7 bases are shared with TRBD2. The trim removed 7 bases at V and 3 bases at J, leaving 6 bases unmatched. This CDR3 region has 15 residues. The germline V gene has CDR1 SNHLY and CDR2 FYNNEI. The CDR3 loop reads CASIGGLIGANVLTF. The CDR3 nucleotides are TGTGCCAGCATCGGGGGGTTGATTGGGGCCAACGTCCTGACTTTC.

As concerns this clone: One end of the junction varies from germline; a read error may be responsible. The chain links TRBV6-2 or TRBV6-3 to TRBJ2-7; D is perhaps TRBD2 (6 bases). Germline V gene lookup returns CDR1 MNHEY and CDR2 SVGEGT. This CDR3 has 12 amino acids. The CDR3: CASSLTRTEPYF. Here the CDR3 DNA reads TGTGCCAGCAGTCTGACTAGGACGGAGCCGTACTTC.

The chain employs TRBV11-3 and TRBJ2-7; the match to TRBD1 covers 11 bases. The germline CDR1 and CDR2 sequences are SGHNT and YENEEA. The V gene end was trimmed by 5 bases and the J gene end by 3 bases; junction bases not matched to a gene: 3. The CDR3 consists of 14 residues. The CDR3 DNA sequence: TGTGCCAGCAGCCCCGGGACAGGGGGCTACGAGCAGTACTTC. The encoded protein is CASSPGTGGYEQYF.

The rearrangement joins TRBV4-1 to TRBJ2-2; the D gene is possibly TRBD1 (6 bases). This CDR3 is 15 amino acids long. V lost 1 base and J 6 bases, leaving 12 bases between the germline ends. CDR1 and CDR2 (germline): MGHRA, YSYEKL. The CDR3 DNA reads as TGCGCCAGCAGCCAAGGGCAGGGGATGGCCGGGGAGCTGTTTTTT. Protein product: CASSQGQGMAGELFF.

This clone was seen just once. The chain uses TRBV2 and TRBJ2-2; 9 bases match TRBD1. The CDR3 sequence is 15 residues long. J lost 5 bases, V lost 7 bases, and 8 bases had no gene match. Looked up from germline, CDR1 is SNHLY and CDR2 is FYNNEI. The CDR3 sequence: CASIPGQGRTGELFF. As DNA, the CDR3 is TGTGCCAGCATCCCGGGACAGGGTCGAACCGGGGAGCTGTTTTTT.

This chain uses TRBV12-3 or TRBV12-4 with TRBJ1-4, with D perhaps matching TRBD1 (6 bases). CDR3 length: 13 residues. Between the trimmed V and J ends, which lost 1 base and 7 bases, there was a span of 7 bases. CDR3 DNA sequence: TGTGCCAGCAGTTTAGACAGGGTTGAAAAACTGTTTTTT. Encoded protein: CASSLDRVEKLFF.

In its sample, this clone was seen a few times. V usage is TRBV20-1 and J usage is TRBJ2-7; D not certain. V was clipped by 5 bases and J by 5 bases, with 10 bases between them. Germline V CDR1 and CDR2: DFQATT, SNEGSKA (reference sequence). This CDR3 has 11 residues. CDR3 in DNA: TGCAGTGCTGACTGGAAGGACGAGCAGTACTTC. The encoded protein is CSADWKDEQYF.